The sequence of this T cell receptor (beta chain) was determined in a study of blood T cell repertoires in COVID-19. Study overall: COVID-19 samples collected from the United States, Italy and Spain covered acute and convalescent phases. T cells, B-cell-depleted T cells, or PBMCs provided the cDNA or gDNA that served as material.

In the authors' methods: Estimated nucleated cell counts came from reference gene primer amplification. Only in-frame clones appear in the TCRdb table, and some are missing; sequencing was by immunoSEQ multiplex PCR. The V and J calls and clone size are taken from that table; D and trimming were inferred from the DNA. The sample shows more than 150,000 clones, 75% to 90% of them seen only once. Germline assignment: CDR1 SNHLY and CDR2 FYNNEI. CDR3 length equals 15 residues. V trimming: 4 bases; J trimming: 6 bases; junction bases outside the gene matches: 10. J is TRBJ2-7 and V is TRBV2, with 9 bases identical to TRBD1. The clonotype was recovered from a middle-aged man with acute or convalescent COVID-19. Sequencing input: peripheral blood. The CDR3 region has the DNA TGTGCCAGCAGTGCCGAGGGACAGGGTTTGAGCGAGCAGTACTTC. Translating it yields CASSAEGQGLSEQYF.